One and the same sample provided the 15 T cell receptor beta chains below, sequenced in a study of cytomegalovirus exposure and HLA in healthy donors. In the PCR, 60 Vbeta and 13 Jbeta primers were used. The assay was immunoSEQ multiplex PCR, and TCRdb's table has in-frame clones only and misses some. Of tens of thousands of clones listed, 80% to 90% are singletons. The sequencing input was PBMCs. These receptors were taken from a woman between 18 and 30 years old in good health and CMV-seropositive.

The CDR3 DNA sequence: TGTGCCAGCAGCCCCCTGAGGTCCGGGGGAAGCCTCCACTTT. This encodes CASSPLRSGGSLHF. The genes are TRBV6-5 and TRBJ1-6, with a tentative D call TRBD1 (5 bases). V lost 6 bases to trimming and J lost 15 bases, with 21 bases between them. This CDR3 is built from 14 residues. Germline values: CDR1 MNHEY, CDR2 SVGAGI.

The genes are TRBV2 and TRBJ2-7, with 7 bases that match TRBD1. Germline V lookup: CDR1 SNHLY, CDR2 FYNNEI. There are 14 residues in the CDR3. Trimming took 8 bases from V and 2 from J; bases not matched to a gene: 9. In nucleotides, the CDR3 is TGTGCCAGCCGAAAACAGGGGAGCACCTACGAGCAGTACTTC. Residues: CASRKQGSTYEQYF.

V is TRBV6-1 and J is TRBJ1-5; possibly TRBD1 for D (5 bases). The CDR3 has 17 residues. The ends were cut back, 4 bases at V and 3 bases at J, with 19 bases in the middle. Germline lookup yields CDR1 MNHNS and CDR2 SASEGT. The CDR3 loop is CASSALSFRVANQPQHF. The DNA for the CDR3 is TGTGCCAGCAGTGCCTTAAGCTTCAGGGTGGCCAATCAGCCCCAGCATTTT.

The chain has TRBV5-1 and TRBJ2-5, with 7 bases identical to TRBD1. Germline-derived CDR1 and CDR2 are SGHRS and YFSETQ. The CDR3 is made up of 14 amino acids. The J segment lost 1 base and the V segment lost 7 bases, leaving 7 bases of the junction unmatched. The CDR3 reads CASRVWDSQETQYF. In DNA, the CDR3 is TGCGCCAGCCGCGTATGGGACAGCCAAGAGACCCAGTACTTC.

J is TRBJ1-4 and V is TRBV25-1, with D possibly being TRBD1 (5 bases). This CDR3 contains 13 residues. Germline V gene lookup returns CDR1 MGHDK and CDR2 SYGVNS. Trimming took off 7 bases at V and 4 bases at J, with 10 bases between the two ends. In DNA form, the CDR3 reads TGTGCCAGCACCGACAGACTTAATGAAAAACTGTTTTTT. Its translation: CASTDRLNEKLFF.

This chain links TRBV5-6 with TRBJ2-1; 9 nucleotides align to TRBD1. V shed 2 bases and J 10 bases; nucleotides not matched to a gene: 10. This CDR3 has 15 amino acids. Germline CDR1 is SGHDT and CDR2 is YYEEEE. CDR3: CASSLAGTGYQEQFF. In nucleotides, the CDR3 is TGTGCCAGCAGCTTAGCCGGGACAGGGTATCAAGAGCAGTTCTTC.

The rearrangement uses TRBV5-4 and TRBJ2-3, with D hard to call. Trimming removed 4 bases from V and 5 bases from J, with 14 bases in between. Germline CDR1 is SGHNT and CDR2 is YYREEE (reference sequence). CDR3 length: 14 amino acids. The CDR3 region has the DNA TGTGCCAGCAGCACATATCAAACAAGAGATACGCAGTATTTT. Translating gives CASSTYQTRDTQYF.

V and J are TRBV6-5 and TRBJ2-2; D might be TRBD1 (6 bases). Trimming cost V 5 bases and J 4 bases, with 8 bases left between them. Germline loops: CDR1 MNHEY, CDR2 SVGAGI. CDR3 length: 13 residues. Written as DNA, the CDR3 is TGTGCCAGCAGTACAGGGATCACCGGGGAGCTGTTTTTT. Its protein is CASSTGITGELFF.

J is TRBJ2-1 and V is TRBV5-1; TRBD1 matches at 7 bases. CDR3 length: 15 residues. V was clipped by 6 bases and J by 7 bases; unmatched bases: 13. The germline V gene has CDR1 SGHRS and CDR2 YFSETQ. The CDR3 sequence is CASTTSGQPGNEQFF. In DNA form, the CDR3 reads TGCGCCAGCACTACGTCGGGACAGCCTGGGAATGAGCAGTTCTTC. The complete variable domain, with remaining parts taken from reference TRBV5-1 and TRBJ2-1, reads KAGVTQTPRYLIKTRGQQVTLSCSPISGHRSVSWYQQTPGQGLQFLFEYFSETQRNKGNFPGRFSGRQFSNSRSEMNVSTLELGDSALYLCASTTSGQPGNEQFFGPGTRLTVL.

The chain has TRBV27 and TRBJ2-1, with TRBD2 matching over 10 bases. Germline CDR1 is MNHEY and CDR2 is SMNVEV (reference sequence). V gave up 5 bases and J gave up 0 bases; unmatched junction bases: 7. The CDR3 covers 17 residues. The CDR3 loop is CASSTRTSGSSYNEQFF. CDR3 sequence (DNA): TGTGCCAGCAGTACCCGGACTAGCGGTAGCTCCTACAATGAGCAGTTCTTC.

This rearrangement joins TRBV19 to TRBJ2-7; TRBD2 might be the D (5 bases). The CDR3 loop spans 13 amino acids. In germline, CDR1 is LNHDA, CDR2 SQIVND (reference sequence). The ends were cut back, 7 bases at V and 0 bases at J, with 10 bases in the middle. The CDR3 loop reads CASTGGSSYEQYF. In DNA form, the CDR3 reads TGTGCCAGTACAGGTGGGAGCTCCTACGAGCAGTACTTC.

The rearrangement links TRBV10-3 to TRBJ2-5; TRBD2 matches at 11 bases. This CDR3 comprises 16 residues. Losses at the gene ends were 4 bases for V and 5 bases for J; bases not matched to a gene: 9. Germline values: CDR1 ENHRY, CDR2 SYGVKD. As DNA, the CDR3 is TGTGCCATCAGTGTGGCTAGCGGGAGGCAACCGGAGACCCAGTACTTC. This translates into CAISVASGRQPETQYF.

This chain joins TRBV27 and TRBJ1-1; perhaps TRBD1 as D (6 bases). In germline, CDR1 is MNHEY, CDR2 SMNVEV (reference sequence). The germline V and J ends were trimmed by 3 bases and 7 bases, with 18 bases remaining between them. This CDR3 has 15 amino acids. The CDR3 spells CASSFTQGPRGEAFF. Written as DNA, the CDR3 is TGTGCCAGCAGTTTTACACAGGGCCCCAGGGGTGAAGCTTTCTTT.

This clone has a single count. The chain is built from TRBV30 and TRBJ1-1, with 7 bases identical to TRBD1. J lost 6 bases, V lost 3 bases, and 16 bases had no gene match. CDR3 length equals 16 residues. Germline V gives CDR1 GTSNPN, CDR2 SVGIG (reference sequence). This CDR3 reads CAWRKEYRGIDSEAFF. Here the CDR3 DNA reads TGTGCCTGGAGGAAGGAATACAGGGGAATTGATTCTGAAGCTTTCTTT.

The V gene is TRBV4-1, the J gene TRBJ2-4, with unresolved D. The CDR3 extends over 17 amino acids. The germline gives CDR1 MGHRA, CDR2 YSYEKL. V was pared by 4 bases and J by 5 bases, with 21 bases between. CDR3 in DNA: TGCGCCAGCAGCCCCCTAGGAGTAGAGTCGGCGCAAAACATTCAGTACTTC. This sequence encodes CASSPLGVESAQNIQYF.